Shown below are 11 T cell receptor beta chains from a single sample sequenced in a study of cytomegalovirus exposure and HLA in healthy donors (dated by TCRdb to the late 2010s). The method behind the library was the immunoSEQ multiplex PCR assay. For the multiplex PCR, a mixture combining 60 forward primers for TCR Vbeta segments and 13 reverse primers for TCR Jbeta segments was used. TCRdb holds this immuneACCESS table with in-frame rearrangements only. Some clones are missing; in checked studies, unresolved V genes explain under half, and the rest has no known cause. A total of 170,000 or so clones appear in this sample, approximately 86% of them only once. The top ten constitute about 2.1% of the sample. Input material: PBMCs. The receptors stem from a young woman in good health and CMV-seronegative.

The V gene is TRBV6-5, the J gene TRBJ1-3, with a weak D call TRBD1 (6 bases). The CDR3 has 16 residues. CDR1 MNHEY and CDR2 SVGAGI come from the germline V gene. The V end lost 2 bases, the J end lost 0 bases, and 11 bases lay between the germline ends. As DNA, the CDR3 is TGTGCCAGCAGTTACGGGACACAAAGCTCTGGAAACACCATATATTTT. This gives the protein CASSYGTQSSGNTIYF.

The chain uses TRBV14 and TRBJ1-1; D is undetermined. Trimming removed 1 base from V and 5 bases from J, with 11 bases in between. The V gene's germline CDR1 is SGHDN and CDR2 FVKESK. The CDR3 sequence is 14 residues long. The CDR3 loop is CASSQAAAGTEAFF. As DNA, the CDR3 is TGTGCCAGCAGCCAAGCGGCGGCGGGGACTGAAGCTTTCTTT.

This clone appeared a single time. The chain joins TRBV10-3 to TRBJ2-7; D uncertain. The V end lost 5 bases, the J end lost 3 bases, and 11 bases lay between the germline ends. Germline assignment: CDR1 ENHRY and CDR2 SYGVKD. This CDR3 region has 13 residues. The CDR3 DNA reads TGTGCCATCAGTAGCCCGGTTGTCTACGAGCAGTACTTC. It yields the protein CAISSPVVYEQYF.

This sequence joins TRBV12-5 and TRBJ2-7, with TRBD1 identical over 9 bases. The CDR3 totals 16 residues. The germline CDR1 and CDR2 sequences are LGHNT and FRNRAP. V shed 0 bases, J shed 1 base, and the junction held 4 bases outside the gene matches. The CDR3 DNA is TGTGCTAGTGGTTTGGTACTGGGACAGGGATCCTACGAGCAGTACTTC. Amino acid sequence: CASGLVLGQGSYEQYF.

The CDR3 DNA reads TGTGCCAGCAGCCTGACTGGGCGGGAGGGCCCAGAAGATACGCAGTATTTT. This translates into CASSLTGREGPEDTQYF. The chain recombines TRBV9 with TRBJ2-3; 9 nucleotides line up with TRBD2. Germline V lookup: CDR1 SGDLS, CDR2 YYNGEE. This CDR3 contains 17 residues. J lost 5 bases, V lost 4 bases, and 14 bases had no gene match.

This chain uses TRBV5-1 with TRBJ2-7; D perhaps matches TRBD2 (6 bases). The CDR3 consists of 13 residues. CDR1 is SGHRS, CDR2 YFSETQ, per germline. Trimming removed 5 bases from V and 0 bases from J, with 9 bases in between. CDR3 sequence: CASRQAGSYEQYF. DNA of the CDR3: TGCGCCAGCAGGCAAGCGGGCTCCTACGAGCAGTACTTC.

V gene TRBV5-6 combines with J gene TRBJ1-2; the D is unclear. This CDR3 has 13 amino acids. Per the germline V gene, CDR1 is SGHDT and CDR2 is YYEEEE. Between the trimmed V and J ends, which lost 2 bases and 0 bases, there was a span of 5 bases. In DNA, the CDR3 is TGTGCCAGCAGCTTCAGTTCTAACTATGGCTACACCTTC. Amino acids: CASSFSSNYGYTF.

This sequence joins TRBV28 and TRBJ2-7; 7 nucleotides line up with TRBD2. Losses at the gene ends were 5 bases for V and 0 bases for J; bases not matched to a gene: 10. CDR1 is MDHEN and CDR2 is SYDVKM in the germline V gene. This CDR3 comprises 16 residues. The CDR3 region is CASSGDWRGSSYEQYF. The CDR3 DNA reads TGTGCCAGCAGTGGGGACTGGCGGGGGAGCTCCTACGAGCAGTACTTC.

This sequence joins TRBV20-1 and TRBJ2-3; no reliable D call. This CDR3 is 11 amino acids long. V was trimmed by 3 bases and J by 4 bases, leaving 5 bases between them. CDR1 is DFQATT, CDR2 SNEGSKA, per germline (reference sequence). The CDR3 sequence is CSASIADTQYF. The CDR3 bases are TGCAGTGCTAGTATCGCAGATACGCAGTATTTT.

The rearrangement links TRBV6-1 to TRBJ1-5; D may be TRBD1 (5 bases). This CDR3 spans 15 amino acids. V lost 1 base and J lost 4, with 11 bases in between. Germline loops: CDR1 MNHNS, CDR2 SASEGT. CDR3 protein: CASSEEGRWNQPQHF. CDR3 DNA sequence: TGTGCCAGCAGTGAAGAGGGGAGGTGGAATCAGCCCCAGCATTTT.

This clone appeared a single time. This CDR3 is CASKGLAGVVDEQFF. The CDR3 region has the DNA TGTGCCAGCAAGGGACTAGCGGGAGTGGTCGATGAGCAGTTCTTC. The rearrangement links TRBV6-1 to TRBJ2-1; 14 bases are shared with TRBD2. The germline gives CDR1 MNHNS, CDR2 SASEGT. The V segment lost 7 bases and the J segment 8 bases; nucleotides outside the gene matches: 7. The length of the CDR3 is 15 residues.